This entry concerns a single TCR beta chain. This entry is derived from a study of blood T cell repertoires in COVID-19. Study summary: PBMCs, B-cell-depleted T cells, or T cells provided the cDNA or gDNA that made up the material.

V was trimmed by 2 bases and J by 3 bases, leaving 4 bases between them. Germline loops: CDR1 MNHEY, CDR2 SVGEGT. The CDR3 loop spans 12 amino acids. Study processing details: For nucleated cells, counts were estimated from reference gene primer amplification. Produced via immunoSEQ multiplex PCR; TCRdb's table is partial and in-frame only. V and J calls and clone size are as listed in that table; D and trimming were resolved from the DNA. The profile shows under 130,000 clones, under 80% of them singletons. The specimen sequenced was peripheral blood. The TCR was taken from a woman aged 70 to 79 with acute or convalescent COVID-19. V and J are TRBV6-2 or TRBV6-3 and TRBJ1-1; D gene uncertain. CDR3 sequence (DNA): TGTGCCAGCAGTTACCAGGACACTGAAGCTTTCTTT. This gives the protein CASSYQDTEAFF.